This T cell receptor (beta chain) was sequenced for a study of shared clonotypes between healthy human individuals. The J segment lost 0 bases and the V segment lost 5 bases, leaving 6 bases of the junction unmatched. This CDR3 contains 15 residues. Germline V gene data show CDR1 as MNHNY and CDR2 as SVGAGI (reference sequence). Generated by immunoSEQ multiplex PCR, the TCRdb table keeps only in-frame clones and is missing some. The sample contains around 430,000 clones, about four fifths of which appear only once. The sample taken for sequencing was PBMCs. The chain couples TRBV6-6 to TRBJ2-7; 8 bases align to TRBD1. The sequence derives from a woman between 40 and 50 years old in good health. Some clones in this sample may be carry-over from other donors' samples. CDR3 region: CASSNRDRSSYEQYF. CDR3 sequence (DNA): TGTGCCAGCAGTAACCGGGACAGGAGCTCCTACGAGCAGTACTTC.